This T cell receptor (beta chain) appears in the sequencing data of a study of STAT3 mutations in large granular lymphocyte leukemia. General study findings and limits: After therapy, about 35% of the 18 patients switched clonotypes, all new clones STAT3 wild type. In T-cell large granular lymphocyte leukemia, about half of patients showed multiple immunodominant subclonotypes.

CDR3 size: 14 residues. Trimming pared 10 bases from V and 4 bases from J, leaving 19 bases between. Germline V gene lookup returns CDR1 MDHEN and CDR2 SYDVKM. On this clone itself: Its specificity is not known.

The method was immunoSEQ multiplex PCR; TCRdb's version includes in-frame clones alone and lacks a portion of them. The sample has roughly 40,000 clones; around 80% are singletons. The rearrangement links TRBV28 to TRBJ1-2, with a possible D match to TRBD1 (6 bases). The sequenced sample was PBMCs. This clonotype originated in a human donor with T large granular lymphocyte leukemia. Some clones in this sample may be carry-over from other donors' samples. The CDR3 coding sequence is TGTGCCACCAGGGGACCTCAAGGGCGCTATGGCTACACCTTC. It specifies CATRGPQGRYGYTF.